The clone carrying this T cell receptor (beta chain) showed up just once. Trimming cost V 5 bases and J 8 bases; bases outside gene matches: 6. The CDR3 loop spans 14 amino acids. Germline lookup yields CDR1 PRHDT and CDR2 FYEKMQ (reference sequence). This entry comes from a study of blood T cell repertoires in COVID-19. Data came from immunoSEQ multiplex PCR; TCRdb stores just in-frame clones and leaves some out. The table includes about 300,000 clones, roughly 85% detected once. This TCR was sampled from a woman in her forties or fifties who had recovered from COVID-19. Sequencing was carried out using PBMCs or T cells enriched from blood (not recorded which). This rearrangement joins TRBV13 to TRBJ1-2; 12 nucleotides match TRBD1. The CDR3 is CASSLTGTGGGYTF. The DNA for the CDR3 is TGTGCCAGCAGCCTTACCGGGACAGGGGGCGGCTACACCTTC.